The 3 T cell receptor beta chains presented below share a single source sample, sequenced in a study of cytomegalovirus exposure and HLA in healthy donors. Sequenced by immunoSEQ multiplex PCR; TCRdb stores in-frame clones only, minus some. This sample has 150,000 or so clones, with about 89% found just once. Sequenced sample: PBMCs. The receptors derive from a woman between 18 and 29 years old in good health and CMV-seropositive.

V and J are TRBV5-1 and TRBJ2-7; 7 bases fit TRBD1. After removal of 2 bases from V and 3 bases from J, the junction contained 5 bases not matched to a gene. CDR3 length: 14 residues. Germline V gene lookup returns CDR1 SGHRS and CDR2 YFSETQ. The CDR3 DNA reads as TGCGCCAGCAGCTTTAGAGGGGGCGGCTACGAGCAGTACTTC. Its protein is CASSFRGGGYEQYF.

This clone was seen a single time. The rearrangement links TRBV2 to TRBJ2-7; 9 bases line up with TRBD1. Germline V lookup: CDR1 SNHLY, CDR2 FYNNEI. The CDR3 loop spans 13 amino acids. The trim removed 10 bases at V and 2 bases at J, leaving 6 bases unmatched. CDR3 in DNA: TGTGCCACTTCCGGGACAGGGACCTACGAGCAGTACTTC. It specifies CATSGTGTYEQYF. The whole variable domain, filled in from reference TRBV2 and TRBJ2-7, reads EPEVTQTPSHQVTQMGQEVILRCVPISNHLYFYWYRQILGQKVEFLVSFYNNEISEKSEIFDDQFSVERPDGSNFTLKIRSTKLEDSAMYFCATSGTGTYEQYFGPGTRLTVT.

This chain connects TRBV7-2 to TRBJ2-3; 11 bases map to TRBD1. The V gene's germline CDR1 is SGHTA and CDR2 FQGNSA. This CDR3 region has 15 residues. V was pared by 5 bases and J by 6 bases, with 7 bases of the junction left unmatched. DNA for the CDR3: TGTGCCAGCAGCACCGGACAGGGGGCGCTGGATACGCAGTATTTT. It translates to CASSTGQGALDTQYF.